Listed below are T cell receptor beta chains from one sample, sequenced in a study of early T cells in non-severe SARS-CoV-2 infection. One entry per CDR3 protein, called by TCRdb with MiXCR from the 5' RACE reads. The table includes 35,000 to 55,000 distinct CDR3 sequences, around 6.1% detected once. Specimen: whole blood, collected at baseline. These receptors were collected from an adult who was a healthcare worker with PCR-confirmed SARS-CoV-2 infection or an uninfected control (not recorded which). Each CDR3 is given with its conserved first and last residue. The D gene is left open where the match is weak. Clone size, where shown, is once, few, many, or a class for clones that have expanded.

j_call: TRBJ1-1; clone_size: many; d_call: TRBD1; v_call: TRBV7-2; cdr3_aa: CASSLGGTAIMNTEAFF; cdr3_nt: TGTGCCAGCAGCTTAGGCGGGACAGCTATCATGAACACTGAAGCTTTCTTT
j_call: TRBJ2-2; clone_size: many; d_call: TRBD2; v_call: TRBV29-1; cdr3_aa: CSVDAGTSRNTGELFF; cdr3_nt: TGCAGCGTTGATGCTGGGACTAGCCGGAACACCGGGGAGCTGTTTTTT
j_call: TRBJ2-7; clone_size: -; d_call: -; v_call: TRBV28; cdr3_aa: CASSLLAREQYF; cdr3_nt: TGTGCCAGCAGTTTACTAGCGAGGGAGCAGTACTTC
j_call: TRBJ1-5; clone_size: many; d_call: -; v_call: TRBV7-2; cdr3_aa: CASSRPGLQPQHF; cdr3_nt: TGTGCCAGCAGCCGCCCAGGGCTACAGCCCCAGCATTTT
j_call: TRBJ2-5; clone_size: -; d_call: -; v_call: TRBV6-1; cdr3_aa: CASSANGQQETQYF; cdr3_nt: TGTGCCAGCAGTGCAAACGGGCAGCAAGAGACCCAGTACTTC
j_call: TRBJ2-1; clone_size: -; d_call: TRBD2; v_call: TRBV20-1; cdr3_aa: CSARDPAGSYNEQFF; cdr3_nt: TGCAGTGCTAGAGACCCAGCGGGATCCTACAATGAGCAGTTCTTC
j_call: TRBJ2-1; clone_size: many; d_call: TRBD2; v_call: TRBV7-6; cdr3_aa: CASSTISGRNYNEQFF; cdr3_nt: TGTGCCAGCAGCACCATTAGCGGGAGAAACTACAATGAGCAGTTCTTC
j_call: TRBJ2-5; clone_size: many; d_call: TRBD2; v_call: TRBV7-9; cdr3_aa: CASSNRREGQETQYF; cdr3_nt: TGTGCCAGCAGCAACCGGAGGGAGGGGCAAGAGACCCAGTACTTC
j_call: TRBJ1-1; clone_size: many; d_call: TRBD1; v_call: TRBV7-3; cdr3_aa: CASSSNDRGSNTEAFF; cdr3_nt: TGTGCCAGCAGCTCCAATGACAGGGGTTCGAACACTGAAGCTTTCTTT
j_call: TRBJ1-1; clone_size: few; d_call: -; v_call: TRBV7-8; cdr3_aa: CASSFLDSVTGTEAFF; cdr3_nt: TGTGCCAGCAGCTTCCTCGACAGTGTCACGGGCACTGAAGCTTTCTTT
j_call: TRBJ2-4; clone_size: many; d_call: -; v_call: TRBV27; cdr3_aa: CASSLRGREGKNIQYF; cdr3_nt: TGTGCCAGCAGTTTACGGGGCCGAGAGGGAAAAAACATTCAGTACTTC
j_call: TRBJ2-1; clone_size: few; d_call: TRBD1; v_call: TRBV2; cdr3_aa: CASRAGTGVNEQFF; cdr3_nt: TGTGCCAGCAGAGCCGGGACAGGGGTCAATGAGCAGTTCTTC